The next 25 T cell receptor beta chains were all read from a single sample in a study of blood T cell repertoires in COVID-19. This table comes from immunoSEQ multiplex PCR, and its TCRdb copy is limited to in-frame clones, with some not included. The table includes about 120,000 clones, 85% to 90% detected once. Sample: peripheral blood. These receptors were taken from a man in his 60s with acute or convalescent COVID-19.

The chain joins TRBV19 to TRBJ1-5; the match to TRBD1 covers 7 bases. The junction had 6 bases not matched to a gene; V was cut back by 10 bases and J by 6 bases. CDR1 and CDR2 from the germline V gene are LNHDA and SQIVND (reference sequence). This CDR3 is 12 amino acids long. CDR3 bases: TGTGCCACCAAGACAGGGACTCAGCCCCAGCATTTT. Translation: CATKTGTQPQHF.

This clone appeared once. The rearrangement joins TRBV27 to TRBJ2-3; 7 nucleotides agree with TRBD2. The ends lost 5 bases at V and 6 bases at J; junction bases unmatched: 14. This CDR3 has 16 amino acids. CDR1 is MNHEY, CDR2 SMNVEV, per germline (reference sequence). The CDR3 nucleotides read TGTGCCAGCAGTCCAACTAGGACTAGTGGTTGGGATACGCAGTATTTT. Protein sequence: CASSPTRTSGWDTQYF.

Regarding this clone: The junction does not match germline at one end; this may be a read error. The rearrangement links TRBV19 to TRBJ1-1; D is unclear. The germline CDR1 and CDR2 sequences are LNHDA and SQIVND (reference sequence). This CDR3 has 13 residues. CDR3 sequence: CASSFRGNAEAFF. The CDR3 nucleotides read TGTGCCAGTAGTTTTCGAGGGAACGCTGAAGCTTTCTTT. Drawing the rest from reference TRBV19 and TRBJ1-1, the complete variable domain is DGGITQSPKYLFRKEGQNVTLSCEQNLNHDAMYWYRQDPGQGLRLIYYSQIVNDFQKGDIAEGYSVSREKKESFPLTVTSAQKNPTAFYLCASSFRGNAEAFFGQGTRLTVV.

J is TRBJ2-3 and V is TRBV6-1, with D tentatively TRBD2 (5 bases). This CDR3 spans 15 amino acids. V lost 0 bases and J lost 2, with 9 bases in between. The germline CDR1 and CDR2 sequences are MNHNS and SASEGT. CDR3 protein: CASSEAGVSTDTQYF. The CDR3 DNA sequence: TGTGCCAGCAGTGAAGCGGGAGTATCCACAGATACGCAGTATTTT.

The V call is TRBV5-6, the J call TRBJ2-7; D possibly corresponds to TRBD1 (8 bases). The germline gives CDR1 SGHDT, CDR2 YYEEEE. The CDR3 loop spans 15 amino acids. Between the trimmed V and J ends, which lost 6 bases and 4 bases, there was a span of 20 bases. Here the CDR3 DNA reads TGTGCCAGCACCCGGGGGGCAGGGGGCGGGTACGAGCAGTACTTC. It encodes CASTRGAGGGYEQYF.

In DNA, the CDR3 is TGTGCCAGCAGCGTAGGGGCAGGGATGGCCGGGGAGCTGTTTTTT. This translates into CASSVGAGMAGELFF. The chain employs TRBV9 and TRBJ2-2; D might be TRBD1 (5 bases). The V gene's germline CDR1 is SGDLS and CDR2 YYNGEE. The CDR3 is 15 residues long. With 0 bases removed from V and 6 bases from J, the gap between germline ends came to 12 bases.

DNA for the CDR3: TGTGCCAGCAGTTTATGGCAGACAGGACCGAGTGAAAAACTGTTTTTT. Amino acids: CASSLWQTGPSEKLFF. The chain employs TRBV27 and TRBJ1-4; D may be TRBD1 (6 bases). The CDR3 totals 16 residues. Trimming cost V 1 base and J 7 bases, with 16 bases left between them. Looked up from germline, CDR1 is MNHEY and CDR2 is SMNVEV (reference sequence).

The V and J genes are TRBV5-4 and TRBJ2-3; 7 bases match TRBD1. Looked up from germline, CDR1 is SGHNT and CDR2 is YYREEE (reference sequence). Trimming took 7 bases from V and 5 from J; bases not matched to a gene: 7. CDR3 length: 13 residues. CDR3 sequence: CASFDRAVDTQYF. In DNA, the CDR3 is TGTGCCAGCTTCGACAGGGCGGTAGATACGCAGTATTTT. Filled out from reference TRBV5-4 and TRBJ2-3, the complete variable domain reads ETGVTQSPTHLIKTRGQQVTLRCSSQSGHNTVSWYQQALGQGPQFIFQYYREEENGRGNFPPRFSGLQFPNYSSELNVNALELDDSALYLCASFDRAVDTQYFGPGTRLTVL.

The V gene is TRBV7-2, the J gene TRBJ2-6; weak D call: TRBD1 (5 bases). This CDR3 spans 15 amino acids. Per the germline V gene, CDR1 is SGHTA and CDR2 is FQGNSA. Trimming shortened V by 2 bases and J by 2 bases, and 7 bases separated the two germline ends. The CDR3 loop is CASSLKQAGANVLTF. The CDR3 DNA follows: TGTGCCAGCAGCTTAAAACAGGCTGGGGCCAACGTCCTGACTTTC.

The V call is TRBV5-4, the J call TRBJ2-7; 10 bases line up with TRBD2. The length of the CDR3 is 15 residues. CDR1 SGHNT and CDR2 YYREEE come from the germline V gene (reference sequence). With V trimmed by 3 bases and J by 5 bases, 8 bases remained unmatched. The CDR3: CASSSSRGLANEQYF. CDR3 DNA sequence: TGTGCCAGCAGCTCTAGTCGGGGACTAGCGAACGAGCAGTACTTC.

CDR3 nucleotides: TGCAGCGTTGGGGTACCGGGGGGACGCACCCCGTACTTC. Its protein product is CSVGVPGGRTPYF. V is TRBV29-1 and J is TRBJ2-4; 7 bases are a match to TRBD2. CDR1 is SQVTM, CDR2 ANQGSEA, per germline. The CDR3 sequence is 13 residues long. Germline trimming cut 4 bases from V and 15 bases from J; bases unmatched to any gene: 15. The whole variable domain, remainder taken from reference TRBV29-1 and TRBJ2-4, is SAVISQKPSRDICQRGTSLTIQCQVDSQVTMMFWYRQQPGQSLTLIATANQGSEATYESGFVIDKFPISRPNLTFSTLTVSNMSPEDSSIYLCSVGVPGGRTPYFGAGTRLSVL.

This clone came up a few times. The genes are TRBV28 and TRBJ2-4; a possible D gene is TRBD2 (7 bases). The CDR3 spans 13 residues. Germline assignment: CDR1 MDHEN and CDR2 SYDVKM. Deletions cut 5 bases from V and 8 bases from J, with 13 bases between. CDR3 region: CASSPGRGDIQYF. The CDR3, as DNA: TGTGCCAGCAGTCCGGGGAGGGGGGACATTCAGTACTTC.

This chain uses TRBV24-1 with TRBJ2-2, with a weak D call TRBD2 (5 bases). Trimming removed 8 bases at V and 0 bases at J, with 12 bases between. Germline assignment: CDR1 KGHDR and CDR2 SFDVKD. This CDR3 contains 15 residues. CDR3 bases: TGTGCCACCACCTCCACTAGACCGAACACCGGGGAGCTGTTTTTT. It specifies CATTSTRPNTGELFF.

The V and J genes are TRBV7-2 and TRBJ2-3; a weak D match, TRBD1 (5 bases). V gave up 6 bases and J gave up 5 bases, with 18 bases separating them. The CDR3 loop spans 15 amino acids. Germline loops: CDR1 SGHTA, CDR2 FQGNSA. Written as DNA, the CDR3 is TGTGCCAGCAGTTCATTTGGGGCCCATCAAGATACGCAGTATTTT. Its protein is CASSSFGAHQDTQYF.

The V call is TRBV5-6, the J call TRBJ2-7; D call uncertain. Germline V CDR1 and CDR2: SGHDT, YYEEEE. The V end lost 4 bases, the J end lost 2 bases, and 7 bases lay between the germline ends. The CDR3 extends over 12 amino acids. The CDR3 region is CASSRETYEQYF. The CDR3 bases are TGTGCCAGCAGCAGAGAAACCTACGAGCAGTACTTC.

Only a few counts were recorded for this clone. This chain connects TRBV6-5 to TRBJ1-6; TRBD1 is a possible D gene (6 bases). This CDR3 is 15 amino acids long. V lost 5 bases, J lost 10 bases, and 18 bases lay in between. Germline V gives CDR1 MNHEY, CDR2 SVGAGI. The CDR3 region is CASSREKDRRSPLHF. The DNA of the CDR3 is TGTGCCAGCAGTAGAGAGAAGGACAGAAGATCACCCCTCCACTTT.

Concerning this clone: The germline gene is not matched at one end of the junction; a read error may be the cause. This sequence joins TRBV14 and TRBJ2-7; 7 nucleotides align to TRBD1. CDR1 SGHDN and CDR2 FVKESK come from the germline V gene. The CDR3 is 13 amino acids. CDR3 sequence (DNA): TGTGCCAGCAGCCTTATTCCTTTAGGGACAGCAATCTTC. Translation: CASSLIPLGTAIF.

J is TRBJ2-7 and V is TRBV25-1; 9 bases align to TRBD1. Per the germline V gene, CDR1 is MGHDK and CDR2 is SYGVNS. The J segment lost 4 bases and the V segment lost 4 bases, leaving 8 bases of the junction unmatched. The length of the CDR3 is 15 residues. CDR3 sequence (DNA): TGTGCCAGCAGTGGCCAGACAGGGGGAAGGTACGAGCAGTACTTC. It is translated as CASSGQTGGRYEQYF.

The chain uses TRBV6-4 and TRBJ2-6; tentative D call: TRBD1 (5 bases). Trimming left V 4 bases short and J 0 bases short, with 7 bases between. Germline V gene data show CDR1 as MRHNA and CDR2 as SNTAGT. This CDR3 is 15 amino acids long. The CDR3 here is CASSGTNSGANVLTF. CDR3 DNA sequence: TGTGCCAGCAGTGGGACAAACTCTGGGGCCAACGTCCTGACTTTC.

The V gene is TRBV19, the J gene TRBJ1-2; 8 bases agree with TRBD1. V lost 5 bases and J lost 5; bases outside the gene matches: 7. Germline V CDR1 and CDR2: LNHDA, SQIVND (reference sequence). The CDR3 consists of 14 residues. The CDR3 DNA sequence: TGTGCCAGTAGTCTCCAGGGGGCCGAATATGGCTACACCTTC. As protein: CASSLQGAEYGYTF.

The V and J genes are TRBV7-9 and TRBJ1-2; the match to TRBD1 covers 9 bases. Germline values: CDR1 SEHNR, CDR2 FQNEAQ (reference sequence). This CDR3 comprises 19 residues. The J segment lost 0 bases and the V segment lost 1 base, leaving 12 bases of the junction unmatched. CDR3 loop: CASSLEGELQGATNYGYTF. CDR3 coding DNA: TGTGCCAGCAGCTTAGAAGGGGAGCTACAGGGGGCGACTAACTATGGCTACACCTTC. The full variable domain, its missing parts supplied by reference TRBV7-9 and TRBJ1-2, is DTGVSQNPRHKITKRGQNVTFRCDPISEHNRLYWYRQTLGQGPEFLTYFQNEAQLEKSRLLSDRFSAERPKGSFSTLEIQRTEQGDSAMYLCASSLEGELQGATNYGYTFGSGTRLTVV.

The chain uses TRBV6-5 and TRBJ2-2, with 8 bases aligning to TRBD2. J was trimmed by 0 bases and V by 5 bases; bases with no gene match: 2. CDR1 MNHEY and CDR2 SVGAGI come from the germline V gene. The CDR3 totals 15 residues. The DNA of the CDR3 is TGTGCCAGCAGTCCACTAGCGGCGAACACCGGGGAGCTGTTTTTT. Translating it yields CASSPLAANTGELFF.

The rearrangement joins TRBV5-5 to TRBJ2-7, with 7 positions matching TRBD1. The CDR3 length is 16 residues. V shed 4 bases and J 3 bases; nucleotides not matched to a gene: 13. Looked up from germline, CDR1 is SGHKS and CDR2 is YYEKEE (reference sequence). The CDR3 DNA follows: TGTGCCAGCAGCGTGGGACAGTCGACCCCTATCTACGAGCAGTACTTC. Translating it yields CASSVGQSTPIYEQYF.

The V and J genes are TRBV4-2 and TRBJ2-3; 14 bases fit TRBD2. CDR1 and CDR2 from the germline V gene are LGHNA and YNFKEQ. V was clipped by 6 bases and J by 3 bases; unmatched bases: 8. There are 17 residues in the CDR3. The CDR3 sequence: CASRVTSGRVATDTQYF. The CDR3 DNA follows: TGTGCCAGCAGGGTGACTAGCGGGAGGGTGGCGACAGATACGCAGTATTTT.

This clone was counted a few times. The J gene is TRBJ2-1, the V gene TRBV29-1, with D possibly TRBD1 on 6 matching bases. Trimming removed 1 base at V and 0 bases at J, with 13 bases between. This CDR3 spans 16 amino acids. Germline CDR1 and CDR2: SQVTM and ANQGSEA. CDR3 in amino acids: CSVEGGIGGSYNEQFF. Written as DNA, the CDR3 is TGCAGCGTTGAAGGGGGCATAGGGGGCTCCTACAATGAGCAGTTCTTC.